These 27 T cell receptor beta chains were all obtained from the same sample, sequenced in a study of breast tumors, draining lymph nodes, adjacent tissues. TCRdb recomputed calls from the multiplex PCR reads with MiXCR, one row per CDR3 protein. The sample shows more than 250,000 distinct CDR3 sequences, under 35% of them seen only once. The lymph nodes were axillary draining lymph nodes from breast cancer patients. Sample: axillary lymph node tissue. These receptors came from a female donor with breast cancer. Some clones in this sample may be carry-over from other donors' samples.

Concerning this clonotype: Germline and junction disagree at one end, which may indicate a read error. The CDR3 DNA reads TGTGCCAGCAGTTTAGGGAACAGCCACGAGCAGTACTTC. Amino acids: CASSLGNSHEQYF. The chain has TRBV10-1 and TRBJ2-7; D gene unclear. Looked up from germline, CDR1 is WNHNN and CDR2 is SYGVQD (reference sequence). The CDR3 is 13 residues long.

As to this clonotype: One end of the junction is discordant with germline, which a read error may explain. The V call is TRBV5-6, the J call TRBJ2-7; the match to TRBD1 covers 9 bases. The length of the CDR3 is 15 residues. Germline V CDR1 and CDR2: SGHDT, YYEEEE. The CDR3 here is CAGSKPGQGIHEQYF. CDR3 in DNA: TGTGCCGGCAGTAAGCCGGGACAGGGAATCCACGAGCAGTACTTC.

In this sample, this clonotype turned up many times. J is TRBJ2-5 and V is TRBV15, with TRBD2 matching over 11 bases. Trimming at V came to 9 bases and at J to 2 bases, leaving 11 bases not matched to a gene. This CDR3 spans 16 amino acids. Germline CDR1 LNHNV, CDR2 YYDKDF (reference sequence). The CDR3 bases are TGTGCCACGAGCGGGCTAGCGGGAGGAAAACAAGAGACCCAGTACTTC. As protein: CATSGLAGGKQETQYF.

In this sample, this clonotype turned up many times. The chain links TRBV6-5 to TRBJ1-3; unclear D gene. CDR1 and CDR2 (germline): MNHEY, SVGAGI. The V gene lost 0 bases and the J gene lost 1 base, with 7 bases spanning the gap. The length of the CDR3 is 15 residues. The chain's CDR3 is CASSYSVGSGNTIYF. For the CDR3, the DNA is TGTGCCAGCAGTTACTCGGTCGGTTCTGGAAACACCATATATTTT.

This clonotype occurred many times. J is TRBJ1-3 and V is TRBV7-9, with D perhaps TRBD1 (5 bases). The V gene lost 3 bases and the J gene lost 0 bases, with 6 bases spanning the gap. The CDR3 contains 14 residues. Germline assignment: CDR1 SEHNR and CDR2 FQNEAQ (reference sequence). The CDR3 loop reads CASSLTDSGNTIYF. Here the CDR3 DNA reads TGTGCCAGCAGCTTGACAGACTCTGGAAACACCATATATTTT.

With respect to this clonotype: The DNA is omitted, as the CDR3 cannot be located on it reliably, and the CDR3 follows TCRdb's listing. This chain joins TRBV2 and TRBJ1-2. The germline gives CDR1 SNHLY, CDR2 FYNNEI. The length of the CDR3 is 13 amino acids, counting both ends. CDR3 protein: CACSASRGIGYTF.

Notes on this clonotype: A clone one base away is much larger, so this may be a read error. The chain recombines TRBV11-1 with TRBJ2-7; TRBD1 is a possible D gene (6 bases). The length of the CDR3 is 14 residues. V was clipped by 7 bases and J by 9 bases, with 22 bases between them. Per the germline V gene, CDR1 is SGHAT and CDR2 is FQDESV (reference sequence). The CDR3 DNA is TGTGCCAGCACCCCCAACCAGGGGATCCACGGGCAGTACTTC. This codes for CASTPNQGIHGQYF.

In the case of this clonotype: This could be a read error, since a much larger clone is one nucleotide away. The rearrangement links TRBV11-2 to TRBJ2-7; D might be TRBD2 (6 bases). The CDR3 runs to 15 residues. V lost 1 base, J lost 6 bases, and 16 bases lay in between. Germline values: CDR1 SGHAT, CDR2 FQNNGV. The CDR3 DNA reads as TGTGCCAGCAGCTTAGGAGTTGCAGCGGGCGGCGAGCAGTACTTC. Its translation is CASSLGVAAGGEQYF.

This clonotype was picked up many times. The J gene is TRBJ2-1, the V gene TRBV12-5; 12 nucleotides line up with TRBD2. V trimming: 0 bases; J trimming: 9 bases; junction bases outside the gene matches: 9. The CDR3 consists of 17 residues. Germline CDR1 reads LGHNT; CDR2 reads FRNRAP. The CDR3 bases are TGTGCTAGTGGTTTGGTAAGCCTAGCGGGAGGGCCTATTGAGCAGTTCTTC. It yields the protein CASGLVSLAGGPIEQFF. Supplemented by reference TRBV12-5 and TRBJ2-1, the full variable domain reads DARVTQTPRHKVTEMGQEVTMRCQPILGHNTVFWYRQTMMQGLELLAYFRNRAPLDDSGMPKDRFSAEMPDATLATLKIQPSEPRDSAVYFCASGLVSLAGGPIEQFFGPGTRLTVL.

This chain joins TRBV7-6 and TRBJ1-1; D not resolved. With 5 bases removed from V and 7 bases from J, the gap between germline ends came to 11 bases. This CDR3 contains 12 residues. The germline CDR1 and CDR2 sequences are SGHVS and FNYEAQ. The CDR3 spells CASSPDGFEAFF. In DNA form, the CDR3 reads TGTGCCAGCAGCCCAGACGGATTTGAAGCTTTCTTT.

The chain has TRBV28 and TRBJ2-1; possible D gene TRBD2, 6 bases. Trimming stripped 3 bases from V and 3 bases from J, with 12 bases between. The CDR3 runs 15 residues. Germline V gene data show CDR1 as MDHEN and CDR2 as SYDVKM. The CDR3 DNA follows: TGTGCCAGCAGTTTCGGGGGAGTAGGCTACAATGAGCAGTTCTTC. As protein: CASSFGGVGYNEQFF.

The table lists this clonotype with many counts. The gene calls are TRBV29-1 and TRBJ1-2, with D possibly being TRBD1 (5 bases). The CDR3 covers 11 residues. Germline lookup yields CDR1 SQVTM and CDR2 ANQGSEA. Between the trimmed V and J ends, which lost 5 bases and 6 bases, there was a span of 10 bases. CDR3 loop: CSVPGGDGYTF. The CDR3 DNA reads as TGCAGCGTTCCCGGGGGAGATGGCTACACCTTC.

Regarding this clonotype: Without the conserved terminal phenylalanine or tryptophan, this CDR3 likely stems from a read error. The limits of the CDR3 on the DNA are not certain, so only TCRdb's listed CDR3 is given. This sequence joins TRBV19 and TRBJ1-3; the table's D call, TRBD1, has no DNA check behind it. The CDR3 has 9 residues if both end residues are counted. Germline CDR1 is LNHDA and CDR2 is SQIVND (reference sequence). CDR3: CASNLGANT.

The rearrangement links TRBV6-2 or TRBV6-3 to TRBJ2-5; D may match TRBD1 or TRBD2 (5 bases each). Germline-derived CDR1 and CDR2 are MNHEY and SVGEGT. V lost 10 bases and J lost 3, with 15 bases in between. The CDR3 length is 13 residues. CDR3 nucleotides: TGTGCCACCTCCGAGGGGCTTAAAGAGACCCAGTACTTC. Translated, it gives CATSEGLKETQYF.

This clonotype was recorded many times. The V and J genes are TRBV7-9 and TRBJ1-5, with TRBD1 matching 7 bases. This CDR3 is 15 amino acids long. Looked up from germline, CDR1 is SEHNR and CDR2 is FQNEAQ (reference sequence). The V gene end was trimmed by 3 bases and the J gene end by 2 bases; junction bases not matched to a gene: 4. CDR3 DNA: TGTGCCAGCAGCTTTGGGCAGGGGGGCAATCAGCCCCAGCATTTT. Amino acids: CASSFGQGGNQPQHF.

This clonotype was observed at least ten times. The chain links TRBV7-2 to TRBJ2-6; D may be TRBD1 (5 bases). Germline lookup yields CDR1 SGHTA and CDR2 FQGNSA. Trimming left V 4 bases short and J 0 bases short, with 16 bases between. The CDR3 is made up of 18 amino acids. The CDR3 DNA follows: TGTGCCAGCAGCTCCAGTCTGGGGCTAGGCTCTGGGGCCAACGTCCTGACTTTC. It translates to CASSSSLGLGSGANVLTF.

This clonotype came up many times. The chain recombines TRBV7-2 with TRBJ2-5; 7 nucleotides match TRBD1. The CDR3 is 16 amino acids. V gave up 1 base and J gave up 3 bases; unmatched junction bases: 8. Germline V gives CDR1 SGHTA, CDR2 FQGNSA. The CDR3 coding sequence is TGTGCCAGCAGCTTAGGTTCCGGGACAGTTAAAGAGACCCAGTACTTC. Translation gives CASSLGSGTVKETQYF.

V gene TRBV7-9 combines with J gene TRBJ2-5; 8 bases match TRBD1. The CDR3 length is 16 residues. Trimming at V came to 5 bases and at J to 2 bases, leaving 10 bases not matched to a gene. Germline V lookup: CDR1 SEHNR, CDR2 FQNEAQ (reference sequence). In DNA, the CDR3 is TGTGCCAGCAGCATTACCGGGACAGGTGAACAAGAGACCCAGTACTTC. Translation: CASSITGTGEQETQYF.

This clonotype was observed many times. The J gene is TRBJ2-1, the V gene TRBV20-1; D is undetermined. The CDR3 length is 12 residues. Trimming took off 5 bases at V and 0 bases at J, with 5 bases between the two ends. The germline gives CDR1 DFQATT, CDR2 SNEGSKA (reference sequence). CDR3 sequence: CSAPRSYNEQFF. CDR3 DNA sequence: TGCAGTGCTCCACGCTCCTACAATGAGCAGTTCTTC.

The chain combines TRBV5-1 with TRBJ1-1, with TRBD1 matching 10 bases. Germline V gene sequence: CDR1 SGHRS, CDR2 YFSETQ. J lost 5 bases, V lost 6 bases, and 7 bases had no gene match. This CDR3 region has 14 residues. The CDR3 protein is CASIRTGGGTEAFF. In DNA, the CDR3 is TGCGCCAGCATCCGGACAGGGGGAGGTACTGAAGCTTTCTTT.

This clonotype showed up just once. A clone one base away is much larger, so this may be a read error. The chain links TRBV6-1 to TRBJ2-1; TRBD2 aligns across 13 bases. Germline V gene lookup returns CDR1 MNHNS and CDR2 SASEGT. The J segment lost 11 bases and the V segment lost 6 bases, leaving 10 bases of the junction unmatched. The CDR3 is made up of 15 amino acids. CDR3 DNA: TGTGCCAGCAGCACTGGGACTAGCGGGACCAGTAAGCAGTTCTTC. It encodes CASSTGTSGTSKQFF.

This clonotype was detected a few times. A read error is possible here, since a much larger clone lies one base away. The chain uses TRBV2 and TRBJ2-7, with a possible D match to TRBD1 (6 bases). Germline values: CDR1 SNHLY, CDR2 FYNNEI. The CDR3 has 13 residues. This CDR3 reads CASSWTVSYGQYF. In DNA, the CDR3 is TGTGCCAGCAGTTGGACAGTCTCCTACGGGCAGTACTTC.

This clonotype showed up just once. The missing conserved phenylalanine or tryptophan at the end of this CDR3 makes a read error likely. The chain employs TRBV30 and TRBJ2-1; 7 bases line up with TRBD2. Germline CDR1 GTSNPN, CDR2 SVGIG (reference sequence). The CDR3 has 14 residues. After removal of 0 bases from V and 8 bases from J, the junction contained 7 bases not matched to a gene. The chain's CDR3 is CAWSVGTTEHEQFL. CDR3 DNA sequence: TGTGCCTGGAGTGTTGGGACTACTGAGCATGAGCAGTTCCTC.

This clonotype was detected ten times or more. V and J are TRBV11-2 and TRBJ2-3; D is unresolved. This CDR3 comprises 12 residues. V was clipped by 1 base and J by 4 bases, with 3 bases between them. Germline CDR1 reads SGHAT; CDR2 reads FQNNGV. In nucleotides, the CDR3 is TGTGCCAGCAGCTTAGTCTCAGATACGCAGTATTTT. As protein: CASSLVSDTQYF. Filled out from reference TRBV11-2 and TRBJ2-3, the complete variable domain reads EAGVAQSPRYKIIEKRQSVAFWCNPISGHATLYWYQQILGQGPKLLIQFQNNGVVDDSQLPKDRFSAERLKGVDSTLKIQPAKLEDSAVYLCASSLVSDTQYFGPGTRLTVL.

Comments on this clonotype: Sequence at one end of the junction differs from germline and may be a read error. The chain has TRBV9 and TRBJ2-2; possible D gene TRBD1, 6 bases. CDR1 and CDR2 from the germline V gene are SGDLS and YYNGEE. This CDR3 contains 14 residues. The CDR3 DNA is TGTGCCAGCAGCGTAGAAGAGGGGGTCGGGGAGCTGTCTTTT. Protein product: CASSVEEGVGELSF.

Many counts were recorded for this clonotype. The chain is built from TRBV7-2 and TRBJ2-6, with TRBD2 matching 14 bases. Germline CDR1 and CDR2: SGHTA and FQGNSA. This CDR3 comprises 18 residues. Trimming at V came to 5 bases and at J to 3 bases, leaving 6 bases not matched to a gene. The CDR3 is CASSPGTSGSYGANVLTF. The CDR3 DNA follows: TGTGCCAGCAGCCCCGGGACTAGCGGGAGTTATGGGGCCAACGTCCTGACTTTC.

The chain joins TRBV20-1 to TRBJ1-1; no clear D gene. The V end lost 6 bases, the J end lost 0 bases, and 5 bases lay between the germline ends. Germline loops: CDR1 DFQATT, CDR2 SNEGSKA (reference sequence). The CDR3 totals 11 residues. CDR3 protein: CSADLNTEAFF. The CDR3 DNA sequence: TGCAGTGCCGACTTGAACACTGAAGCTTTCTTT.